This is a list of T cell receptor beta chains from one sample in a study of T cells in Graves' hyperthyroidism and ophthalmopathy. Each CDR3 protein gets one entry after TCRdb re-called the multiplex PCR reads with MiXCR. The sample consists of fewer than 550,000 distinct CDR3 sequences, approximately 25% of them appearing once. The sequencing input was blood. The receptors were sampled from a woman in her thirties with Graves' ophthalmopathy. Each CDR3 is given with its conserved first and last residue. Fields, in order: D gene, clone size, J gene, V gene, CDR3 protein, CDR3 DNA. A D gene is named only where the DNA matches it firmly. Clone size is shown for a subset of rows, as once, few, many or a class of expanded clone.

d_gene: -; abundance: many; j_gene: TRBJ1-1; v_gene: TRBV7-8; CDR3aa: CASSLQKNTEAFF; CDR3nt: TGTGCCAGCAGCTTACAAAAGAACACTGAAGCTTTCTTT
d_gene: -; abundance: many; j_gene: TRBJ1-2; v_gene: TRBV20-1; CDR3aa: CSARAFYGYTF; CDR3nt: TGCAGTGCTAGAGCCTTCTATGGCTACACCTTC
d_gene: -; abundance: -; j_gene: TRBJ2-5; v_gene: TRBV7-9; CDR3aa: CASSRTGFAETQYF; CDR3nt: TGTGCCAGCAGCCGCACAGGGTTTGCAGAGACCCAGTACTTC
d_gene: -; abundance: -; j_gene: TRBJ1-5; v_gene: TRBV12-3/TRBV12-4; CDR3aa: CASSTQAPNQPQHF; CDR3nt: TGTGCCAGCAGTACACAGGCTCCCAATCAGCCCCAGCATTTT
d_gene: TRBD1; abundance: -; j_gene: TRBJ1-5; v_gene: TRBV12-3/TRBV12-4; CDR3aa: CASSLRDSKNQPQHF; CDR3nt: TGTGCCAGCAGTTTACGGGACAGCAAGAATCAGCCCCAGCATTTT
d_gene: TRBD2; abundance: -; j_gene: TRBJ2-5; v_gene: TRBV10-3; CDR3aa: CAISDNSGGARETQYF; CDR3nt: TGTGCCATCAGTGATAATAGCGGGGGGGCCAGGGAGACCCAGTACTTC
d_gene: -; abundance: -; j_gene: TRBJ2-5; v_gene: TRBV2; CDR3aa: CASDTNQETQYF; CDR3nt: TGTGCCAGCGATACTAACCAAGAGACCCAGTACTTC
d_gene: -; abundance: many; j_gene: TRBJ1-2; v_gene: TRBV27; CDR3aa: CASSPGTDRNNYGYTF; CDR3nt: TGTGCCAGCAGTCCCGGGACGGACCGAAATAACTATGGCTACACCTTC
d_gene: -; abundance: many; j_gene: TRBJ2-5; v_gene: TRBV28; CDR3aa: CASRLWGSETQYF; CDR3nt: TGTGCCAGCAGGCTTTGGGGATCGGAGACCCAGTACTTC
d_gene: -; abundance: few; j_gene: TRBJ2-7; v_gene: TRBV28; CDR3aa: CASRGTVSYEQYF; CDR3nt: TGTGCCAGCAGAGGGACCGTTTCCTACGAGCAGTACTTC
d_gene: TRBD1; abundance: many; j_gene: TRBJ1-4; v_gene: TRBV6-2/TRBV6-3; CDR3aa: CASSPDREGTNEKLFF; CDR3nt: TGTGCCAGCAGTCCGGACAGGGAGGGCACTAATGAAAAACTGTTTTTT
d_gene: -; abundance: -; j_gene: TRBJ2-5; v_gene: TRBV6-5; CDR3aa: CASSYSYTDQETQYF; CDR3nt: TGTGCCAGCAGTTACTCTTACACGGATCAAGAGACCCAGTACTTC
d_gene: -; abundance: many; j_gene: TRBJ1-1; v_gene: TRBV28; CDR3aa: CASSPPTENTEAFF; CDR3nt: TGTGCCAGCAGCCCCCCTACAGAGAACACTGAAGCTTTCTTT
d_gene: -; abundance: few; j_gene: TRBJ2-7; v_gene: TRBV5-1; CDR3aa: CASSWGASLSYEQYF; CDR3nt: TGCGCCAGCAGCTGGGGCGCCAGCCTGAGCTACGAGCAGTACTTC
d_gene: TRBD1; abundance: -; j_gene: TRBJ2-2; v_gene: TRBV11-2; CDR3aa: CASSLVGQGASTGELFF; CDR3nt: TGTGCCAGCAGCTTAGTTGGTCAGGGGGCGAGCACCGGGGAGCTGTTTTTT
d_gene: -; abundance: many; j_gene: TRBJ2-5; v_gene: TRBV7-2; CDR3aa: CASSLLVRETQYF; CDR3nt: TGTGCCAGCAGCTTATTGGTGAGAGAGACCCAGTACTTC